A single sample gave rise to the 10 T cell receptor beta chains below, sequenced in a study of cytomegalovirus exposure and HLA in healthy donors (TCRdb year 2017). Library preparation used the immunoSEQ multiplex PCR assay. The multiplex PCR relied on a mix of 60 forward primers for TCR Vbeta segments and 13 reverse primers for TCR Jbeta segments. This immuneACCESS table, as held by TCRdb, lists in-frame sequences with V and J called but not all clones. Of the missing ones, under half trace to an unresolved V gene in checked studies; the others have no known cause. The sample contains more than 250,000 clones, 70% to 90% of them found a single time. The ten largest account for more than 2% of the sample. Input material: PBMCs. All receptors come from a young woman in good health and CMV-seronegative.

The rearrangement links TRBV7-6 to TRBJ2-7; possibly TRBD1 for D (6 bases). Germline CDR1 is SGHVS and CDR2 is FNYEAQ. The CDR3 sequence is 13 residues long. V was shortened by 5 bases and J by 5 bases, with 13 bases between the two germline ends. The DNA for the CDR3 is TGTGCCAGCAGCGCGGTACAGGGAAACGAGCAGTACTTC. This translates into CASSAVQGNEQYF.

Concerning this clone: No conserved phenylalanine or tryptophan ends this CDR3, so it is likely a read error. This rearrangement joins TRBV6-6 to TRBJ1-6; D gene unclear. The CDR3 has 15 residues. Germline values: CDR1 MNHNY, CDR2 SVGAGI (reference sequence). V was clipped by 8 bases and J by 5 bases, with 16 bases between them. The CDR3 coding sequence is TGTGCCAGCCTACCGAGCGAACTTAATAATTCACCCCTCCACTCT. This translates into CASLPSELNNSPLHS.

The chain carries TRBV25-1 and TRBJ1-6, with TRBD1 matching 7 bases. The CDR3 contains 15 residues. The germline CDR1 and CDR2 sequences are MGHDK and SYGVNS. J was trimmed by 2 bases and V by 6 bases; bases with no gene match: 4. The CDR3 nucleotides are TGTGCCAGCAGCCCAGGGGGAGCCTATAATTCACCCCTCCACTTT. It translates to CASSPGGAYNSPLHF.

The rearrangement uses TRBV30 and TRBJ2-1, with 12 bases fitting TRBD2. Germline V gene lookup returns CDR1 GTSNPN and CDR2 SVGIG (reference sequence). The CDR3 extends over 17 amino acids. V trimming: 1 base; J trimming: 8 bases; junction bases outside the gene matches: 12. The CDR3, as DNA: TGTGCCTGGAGTGCTCCCCCACTAGCGGGGGGCCTCTATGAGCAGTTCTTC. The encoded protein is CAWSAPPLAGGLYEQFF.

The chain uses TRBV6-5 and TRBJ1-2, with 8 bases that match TRBD1. Germline values: CDR1 MNHEY, CDR2 SVGAGI. The CDR3 has 13 residues. V shed 2 bases and J 9 bases; nucleotides not matched to a gene: 5. The CDR3, as DNA: TGTGCCAGCAGTTACGACAGGGGTGTTAGCTACACCTTC. Amino acids: CASSYDRGVSYTF.

The CDR3 sequence is CASSLDLGQGAWNEQFF. The CDR3 DNA sequence: TGTGCCAGCAGCTTAGATCTCGGGCAGGGGGCGTGGAATGAGCAGTTCTTC. V gene TRBV11-2 combines with J gene TRBJ2-1; 8 nucleotides match TRBD1. This CDR3 spans 17 amino acids. J lost 7 bases, V lost 0 bases, and 11 bases had no gene match. Germline V CDR1 and CDR2: SGHAT, FQNNGV.

V is TRBV19 and J is TRBJ1-2, with D possibly matching TRBD1 (6 bases). CDR1 and CDR2 from the germline V gene are LNHDA and SQIVND (reference sequence). The CDR3 is 15 residues long. V dropped 5 bases and J dropped 7 bases, with 20 bases sitting between them. The CDR3 nucleotides are TGTGCCAGTAGTCCCGGCACAGGGTACGTGCGTGGCTACACCTTC. This codes for CASSPGTGYVRGYTF. The full variable domain, its missing parts supplied by reference TRBV19 and TRBJ1-2, is DGGITQSPKYLFRKEGQNVTLSCEQNLNHDAMYWYRQDPGQGLRLIYYSQIVNDFQKGDIAEGYSVSREKKESFPLTVTSAQKNPTAFYLCASSPGTGYVRGYTFGSGTRLTVV.

The J gene is TRBJ1-2, the V gene TRBV27; 8 bases align to TRBD1. With V trimmed by 4 bases and J by 2 bases, 0 bases remained unmatched. The CDR3 loop spans 13 amino acids. The V gene's germline CDR1 is MNHEY and CDR2 SMNVEV (reference sequence). This CDR3 reads CASSWDRNYGYTF. The CDR3 DNA reads as TGTGCCAGCAGTTGGGACAGGAACTATGGCTACACCTTC.

The chain uses TRBV7-9 and TRBJ1-1, with a weak D call TRBD1 (6 bases). This CDR3 comprises 13 residues. V was trimmed by 5 bases and J by 3 bases, leaving 10 bases between them. Germline CDR1 reads SEHNR; CDR2 reads FQNEAQ (reference sequence). For the CDR3, the DNA is TGTGCCAGCAGCCCTTGGACAGACACTGAAGCTTTCTTT. Its protein product is CASSPWTDTEAFF.

This chain links TRBV5-4 with TRBJ1-6; 7 bases align to TRBD1. Germline V gene data show CDR1 as SGHNT and CDR2 as YYREEE (reference sequence). This CDR3 comprises 17 residues. V was pared by 0 bases and J by 9 bases, with 12 bases of the junction left unmatched. The CDR3 bases are TGTGCCAGCAGCTTGGCACCACGAGCAGGGGGAAGTTCACCCCTCCACTTT. Translated: CASSLAPRAGGSSPLHF.